A single sample gave rise to the 9 T cell receptor beta chains below, sequenced in a study of low-dose radiotherapy and immunotherapy resistance in tumors (dated by TCRdb to between 2021 and 2022). The data were produced on an Illumina MiniSeq. TCRs were amplified for 15 to 20 PCR cycles with Phusion, using a constant-region primer paired with the adapter attached to the V primers. Through fastp at Q25 and MiXCR, TCRdb rebuilt clones from the public reads, retaining in-frame beta chains. Each CDR3 protein gets just one entry, which takes the most common genes and DNA from the rows behind it. This sample is represented by fewer than 60,000 distinct CDR3 sequences; approximately 12% of them were singletons. Clones ranked in the top ten supply approximately 6.2% of the sample. This specimen's time point label, interpreted: before trial treatment. Sequencing used PBMCs, obtained before treatment. Receptor source: a female donor with ovarian cancer.

This clonotype was recorded many times. This rearrangement joins TRBV5-6 to TRBJ1-6, with TRBD1 as a possible D gene (5 bases). Germline lookup yields CDR1 SGHDT and CDR2 YYEEEE. V lost 0 bases and J 11 bases, leaving 15 bases between the germline ends. This CDR3 is built from 15 residues. CDR3 loop: CASSLVTGSTAPLHF. CDR3 nucleotide sequence: TGTGCCAGCAGCTTGGTCACAGGCAGTACGGCACCCCTCCACTTT.

This clonotype came up many times. The rearrangement uses TRBV10-3 and TRBJ2-1; a weak D match, TRBD2 (5 bases). This CDR3 contains 12 residues. Trimming took off 6 bases at V and 7 bases at J, with 10 bases between the two ends. Germline V lookup: CDR1 ENHRY, CDR2 SYGVKD. This CDR3 reads CAIRPTGNEQFF. CDR3 nucleotide sequence: TGTGCCATCAGGCCCACGGGGAATGAGCAGTTCTTC.

In this sample, this clonotype turned up many times. The genes are TRBV20-1 and TRBJ2-7; D uncertain. The CDR3 covers 13 residues. Germline CDR1 DFQATT, CDR2 SNEGSKA (reference sequence). Trimming removed 3 bases at V and 4 bases at J, with 13 bases between. CDR3 residues: CSASPGVRYEQYF. The CDR3, as DNA: TGCAGTGCTAGCCCCGGAGTTAGGTACGAGCAGTACTTC.

This clonotype was detected many times. The chain joins TRBV10-3 to TRBJ2-2; the match to TRBD1 covers 9 bases. This CDR3 contains 15 residues. The J segment lost 3 bases and the V segment lost 6 bases, leaving 5 bases of the junction unmatched. Germline assignment: CDR1 ENHRY and CDR2 SYGVKD. For the CDR3, the DNA is TGTGCCATCAGCCCCGGGACAGGGTACACCGGGGAGCTGTTTTTT. Translated: CAISPGTGYTGELFF.

This clonotype was counted ten times or more. V and J are TRBV7-2 and TRBJ2-3; D gene uncertain. This CDR3 has 16 amino acids. CDR1 and CDR2 from the germline V gene are SGHTA and FQGNSA. Between the trimmed V and J ends, which lost 5 bases and 1 base, there was a span of 16 bases. CDR3 in amino acids: CASSPRGVAGTDTQYF. CDR3 in DNA: TGTGCCAGCAGCCCACGAGGTGTGGCAGGCACAGATACGCAGTATTTT.

This clonotype was seen at least ten times. This chain joins TRBV28 and TRBJ1-6; D call uncertain. Trimming took off 5 bases at V and 5 bases at J, with 16 bases between the two ends. Germline V CDR1 and CDR2: MDHEN, SYDVKM. The CDR3 runs 16 residues. CDR3 loop: CASSPWGQTNNSPLHF. The CDR3 DNA reads TGTGCCAGCAGTCCCTGGGGTCAGACCAATAATTCACCCCTCCACTTT. Combining the CDR3 with reference TRBV28 and TRBJ1-6 gives the whole variable domain DVKVTQSSRYLVKRTGEKVFLECVQDMDHENMFWYRQDPGLGLRLIYFSYDVKMKEKGDIPEGYSVSREKKERFSLILESASTNQTSMYLCASSPWGQTNNSPLHFGNGTRLTVT.

This clonotype was observed a handful of times. This chain links TRBV5-1 with TRBJ1-2; 12 nucleotides match TRBD1. Per germline, CDR1 SGHRS and CDR2 YFSETQ. CDR3 size: 17 residues. V trimming: 3 bases; J trimming: 2 bases; junction bases outside the gene matches: 8. CDR3 in DNA: TGCGCCAGCAGCTCACCTGGGACAGGGGGCGCGAACTATGGCTACACCTTC. Translating it yields CASSSPGTGGANYGYTF.

This clonotype appeared once. V usage is TRBV6-8 and J usage is TRBJ2-1, with 16 positions matching TRBD2. This CDR3 has 15 amino acids. From germline, CDR1 is MNHGY and CDR2 SAAAGT. J was trimmed by 6 bases and V by 11 bases; bases with no gene match: 7. The CDR3, as DNA: TGTGCCGCCCGGGGACTAGCGGGAGGGTCCAATGAGCAGTTCTTC. This sequence encodes CAARGLAGGSNEQFF.

This clonotype turned up a few times. The V and J genes are TRBV3-1 and TRBJ2-7; tentatively, D is TRBD1 (6 bases). V lost 1 base to trimming and J lost 2 bases, with 15 bases between them. This CDR3 is 16 amino acids long. Germline V lookup: CDR1 LGHDT, CDR2 YNNKEL (reference sequence). The CDR3, as DNA: TGTGCCAGCAGCCAAGGGTTAGGACAGAACACCTACGAGCAGTACTTC. Its translation: CASSQGLGQNTYEQYF.